These 2 T cell receptor beta chains were sequenced from one sample in a study of blood T cell repertoires in COVID-19. The table came from immunoSEQ multiplex PCR; TCRdb's copy has only in-frame clones and leaves some out. The sample contains roughly 56,000 clones, 70% to 90% of which appear only once. The specimen was peripheral blood. The origin of the receptors is a human donor in a cohort sampled during active COVID-19.

This clone was seen once. The genes are TRBV7-9 and TRBJ2-2, with 8 bases that match TRBD1. V lost 4 bases to trimming and J lost 1 base; unmatched junction nucleotides: 8. This CDR3 comprises 17 residues. Germline CDR1 and CDR2: SEHNR and FQNEAQ (reference sequence). The CDR3: CASSSPGGVKNTGELFF. CDR3 DNA sequence: TGTGCCAGCAGCTCTCCAGGGGGCGTAAAGAACACCGGGGAGCTGTTTTTT.

The chain has TRBV7-2 and TRBJ2-2, with TRBD2 identical over 7 bases. The J segment lost 4 bases and the V segment lost 5 bases, leaving 10 bases of the junction unmatched. Germline V gene data show CDR1 as SGHTA and CDR2 as FQGNSA. This CDR3 contains 16 residues. The CDR3 DNA follows: TGTGCCAGCAGCCCCTGGGGGGGAGACCCCACCGGGGAGCTGTTTTTT. It specifies CASSPWGGDPTGELFF.